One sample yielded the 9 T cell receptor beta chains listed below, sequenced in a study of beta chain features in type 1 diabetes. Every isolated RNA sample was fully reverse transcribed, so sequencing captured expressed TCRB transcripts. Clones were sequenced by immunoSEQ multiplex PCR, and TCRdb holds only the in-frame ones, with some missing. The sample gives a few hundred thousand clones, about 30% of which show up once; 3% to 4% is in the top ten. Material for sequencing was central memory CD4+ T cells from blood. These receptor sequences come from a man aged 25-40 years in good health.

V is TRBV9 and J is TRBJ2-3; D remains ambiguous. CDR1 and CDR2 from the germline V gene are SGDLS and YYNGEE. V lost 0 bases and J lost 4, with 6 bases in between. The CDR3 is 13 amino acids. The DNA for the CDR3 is TGTGCCAGCAGCGTAGGTGACTCAGATACGCAGTATTTT. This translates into CASSVGDSDTQYF.

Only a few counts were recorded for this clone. CDR3 DNA sequence: TGTGCCAGCAGTGAAGGAACTCTAGGACAGGGTTCTTCACCCCTCCACTTT. This gives the protein CASSEGTLGQGSSPLHF. V is TRBV6-1 and J is TRBJ1-6, with 8 bases fitting TRBD1. This CDR3 contains 17 residues. Per the germline V gene, CDR1 is MNHNS and CDR2 is SASEGT. V shed 1 base and J 9 bases; nucleotides not matched to a gene: 11.

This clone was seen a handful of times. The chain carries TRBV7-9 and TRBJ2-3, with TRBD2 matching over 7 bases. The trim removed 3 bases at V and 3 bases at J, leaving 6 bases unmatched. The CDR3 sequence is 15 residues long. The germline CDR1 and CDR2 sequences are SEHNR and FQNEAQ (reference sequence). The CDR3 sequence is CASSFRLGGTDTQYF. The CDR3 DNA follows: TGTGCCAGCAGCTTCCGCCTCGGGGGGACAGATACGCAGTATTTT.

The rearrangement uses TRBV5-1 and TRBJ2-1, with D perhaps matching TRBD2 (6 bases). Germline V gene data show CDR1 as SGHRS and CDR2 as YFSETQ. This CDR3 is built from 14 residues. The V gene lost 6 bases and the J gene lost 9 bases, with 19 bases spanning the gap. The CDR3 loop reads CASKVDGGRREQFF. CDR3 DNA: TGCGCCAGCAAAGTAGACGGGGGTCGACGTGAGCAGTTCTTC.

This CDR3 is CATSLSGRAGYEQYF. The CDR3 DNA is TGTGCCACCAGCCTCTCGGGGAGGGCGGGCTACGAGCAGTACTTC. J is TRBJ2-7 and V is TRBV15, with 7 bases lining up with TRBD2. Germline CDR1 reads LNHNV; CDR2 reads YYDKDF (reference sequence). The CDR3 is 15 amino acids. V shed 5 bases and J 3 bases; nucleotides not matched to a gene: 10.

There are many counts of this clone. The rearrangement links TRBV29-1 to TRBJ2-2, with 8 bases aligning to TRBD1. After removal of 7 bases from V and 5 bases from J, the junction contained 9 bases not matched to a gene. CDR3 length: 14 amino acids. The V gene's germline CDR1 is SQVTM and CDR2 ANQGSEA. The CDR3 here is CSAARTGSTGELFF. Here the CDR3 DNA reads TGCAGCGCGGCGCGGACAGGGTCGACCGGGGAGCTGTTTTTT.

CDR3 residues: CASSSKGETQYF. The CDR3 DNA follows: TGTGCCAGTAGTTCCAAGGGAGAGACCCAGTACTTC. The chain combines TRBV19 with TRBJ2-5; D remains unclear. Germline CDR1 is LNHDA and CDR2 is SQIVND (reference sequence). This CDR3 has 12 amino acids. V lost 5 bases and J lost 4, with 8 bases in between.

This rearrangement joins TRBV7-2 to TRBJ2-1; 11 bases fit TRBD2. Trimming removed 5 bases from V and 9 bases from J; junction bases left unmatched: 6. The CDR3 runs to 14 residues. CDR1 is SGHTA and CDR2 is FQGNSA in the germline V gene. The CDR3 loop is CASSPIAGGLEQFF. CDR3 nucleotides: TGTGCCAGCAGCCCCATAGCGGGGGGGCTTGAGCAGTTCTTC. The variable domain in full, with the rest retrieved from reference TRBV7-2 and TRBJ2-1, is GAGVSQSPSNKVTEKGKDVELRCDPISGHTALYWYRQSLGQGLEFLIYFQGNSAPDKSGLPSDRFSAERTGGSVSTLTIQRTQQEDSAVYLCASSPIAGGLEQFFGPGTRLTVL.

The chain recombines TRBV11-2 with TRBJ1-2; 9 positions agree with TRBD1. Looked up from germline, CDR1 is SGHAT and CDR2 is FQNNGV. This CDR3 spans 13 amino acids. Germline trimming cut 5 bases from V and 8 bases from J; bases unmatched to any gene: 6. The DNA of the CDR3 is TGTGCCAGCAGCACAGGGGGCGAAGGAGGCTACACCTTC. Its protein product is CASSTGGEGGYTF. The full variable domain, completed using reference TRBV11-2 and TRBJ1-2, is EAGVAQSPRYKIIEKRQSVAFWCNPISGHATLYWYQQILGQGPKLLIQFQNNGVVDDSQLPKDRFSAERLKGVDSTLKIQPAKLEDSAVYLCASSTGGEGGYTFGSGTRLTVV.